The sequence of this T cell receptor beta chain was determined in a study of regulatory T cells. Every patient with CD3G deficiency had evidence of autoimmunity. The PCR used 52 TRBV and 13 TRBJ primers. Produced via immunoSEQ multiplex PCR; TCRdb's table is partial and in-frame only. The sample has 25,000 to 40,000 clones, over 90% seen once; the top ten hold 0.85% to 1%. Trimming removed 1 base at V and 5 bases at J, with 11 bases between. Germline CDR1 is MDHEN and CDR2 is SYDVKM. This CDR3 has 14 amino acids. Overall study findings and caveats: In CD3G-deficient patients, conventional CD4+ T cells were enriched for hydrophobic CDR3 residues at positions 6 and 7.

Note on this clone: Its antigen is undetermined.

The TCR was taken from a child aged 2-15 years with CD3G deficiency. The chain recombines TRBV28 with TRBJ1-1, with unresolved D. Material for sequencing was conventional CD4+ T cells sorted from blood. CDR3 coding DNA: TGTGCCAGCAGTTTATCCTCCCTGTCTACTGAAGCTTTCTTT. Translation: CASSLSSLSTEAFF.